The clone carrying this T cell receptor (beta chain) came up once. The data were taken from a study of blood T cell repertoires in COVID-19. The overall study: The origin of the acute and convalescent COVID-19 samples was the United States, Italy and Spain. T cells, B-cell-depleted T cells, or PBMCs provided the cDNA or gDNA that served as material.

Enrolment of Seattle patients took place during active infection, and they were followed longitudinally. The authors' processing: Estimated nucleated cell counts came from reference gene primer amplification. The repertoire was sequenced with immunoSEQ multiplex PCR; TCRdb's copy has only in-frame clones and lacks some. D and trimming come from the DNA, and the V and J calls and clone size come from that table. Of some 520,000 clones detected, roughly nine tenths appear once; the ten largest clones hold around 0.95%. Germline CDR1 is KGHDR and CDR2 is SFDVKD. V lost 2 bases and J 9 bases, leaving 22 bases between the germline ends. There are 17 residues in the CDR3.

The V gene is TRBV24-1, the J gene TRBJ2-1, with D maybe TRBD2 (6 bases). Sequencing used peripheral blood. This TCR was sampled from a man between 18 and 35 years old with COVID-19, enrolled during active disease. CDR3 sequence (DNA): TGTGCCACCAGTGATTCGCGGTCGGGGGAGAAGATGGGTGAGCAGTTCTTC. It codes for CATSDSRSGEKMGEQFF.